This entry lists 20 T cell receptor beta chains sequenced from one sample in a study of cytomegalovirus exposure and HLA in healthy donors. The PCR ran on 60 Vbeta and 13 Jbeta primers. Profiling relied on immunoSEQ multiplex PCR, and the TCRdb table lists in-frame clones only, not all of them. This sample has around 190,000 clones, with about 83% found just once. Sequenced: PBMCs. These receptors all come from a man in his forties in good health and CMV-seropositive.

This chain links TRBV28 with TRBJ1-4; 11 nucleotides align to TRBD1. CDR1 and CDR2 (germline): MDHEN, SYDVKM. The CDR3 has 15 amino acids. Trimming took 3 bases from V and 7 from J; bases not matched to a gene: 4. The chain's CDR3 is CASSLPGTGGEKLFF. DNA of the CDR3: TGTGCCAGCAGTTTGCCCGGGACAGGGGGTGAAAAACTGTTTTTT.

V and J are TRBV12-5 and TRBJ1-1; D gene uncertain. CDR1 and CDR2 from the germline V gene are LGHNT and FRNRAP. CDR3 length: 18 amino acids. With 1 base removed from V and 5 bases from J, the gap between germline ends came to 23 bases. CDR3 DNA: TGTGCTAGTGGTTTGGACCCTCTGGGTCGCCGGCGGAGGACTGAAGCTTTCTTT. Translating it yields CASGLDPLGRRRRTEAFF.

V usage is TRBV6-6 and J usage is TRBJ1-4; no firm D call. Germline CDR1 reads MNHNY; CDR2 reads SVGAGI (reference sequence). The ends were cut back, 6 bases at V and 6 bases at J, with 5 bases in the middle. The CDR3 extends over 11 amino acids. CDR3 DNA sequence: TGTGCCAGCAGCCCGGATGAAAAACTGTTTTTT. The encoded protein is CASSPDEKLFF.

The V gene is TRBV5-6, the J gene TRBJ2-3; 9 bases line up with TRBD1. The length of the CDR3 is 15 residues. CDR1 is SGHDT and CDR2 is YYEEEE in the germline V gene. Germline trimming cut 2 bases from V and 5 bases from J; bases unmatched to any gene: 6. CDR3 sequence: CASSLGTGRGDTQYF. The CDR3 DNA sequence: TGTGCCAGCAGCTTAGGGACAGGGAGGGGAGATACGCAGTATTTT.

The chain uses TRBV2 and TRBJ2-5, with D possibly matching TRBD2 (6 bases). Per germline, CDR1 SNHLY and CDR2 FYNNEI. The CDR3 runs to 13 residues. Trimming cost V 3 bases and J 3 bases, with 8 bases left between them. The CDR3 region has the DNA TGTGCCAGCAGTGAGTGGGGGGAAGAGACCCAGTACTTC. Amino acid sequence: CASSEWGEETQYF.

This chain connects TRBV15 to TRBJ1-6, with D possibly being TRBD1 (5 bases). In germline, CDR1 is LNHNV, CDR2 YYDKDF (reference sequence). The CDR3 extends over 14 amino acids. Trimming shortened V by 5 bases and J by 7 bases, and 12 bases separated the two germline ends. This CDR3 is CATSSRTLNSPLHF. CDR3 nucleotides: TGTGCCACCAGCTCCCGGACACTGAATTCACCCCTCCACTTT.

The CDR3 coding sequence is TGTGCCAGCAGTTTAAGGATAGGGGATCAGCCCCAGCATTTT. The encoded protein is CASSLRIGDQPQHF. J is TRBJ1-5 and V is TRBV27; a weak D match, TRBD1 (5 bases). This CDR3 is built from 14 residues. Trimming cost V 2 bases and J 5 bases, with 10 bases left between them. From germline, CDR1 is MNHEY and CDR2 SMNVEV (reference sequence).

This chain uses TRBV7-2 with TRBJ1-6; TRBD1 agrees at 8 bases. V shed 5 bases and J 7 bases; nucleotides not matched to a gene: 7. CDR3 length: 15 amino acids. Germline CDR1 SGHTA, CDR2 FQGNSA. CDR3 sequence (DNA): TGTGCCAGCAGCGGTGCTACAGGGGGGAATTCACCCCTCCACTTT. This encodes CASSGATGGNSPLHF.

V usage is TRBV5-4 and J usage is TRBJ1-1; 7 bases line up with TRBD1. V dropped 0 bases and J dropped 6; count of bases not matched to a gene: 2. There are 13 residues in the CDR3. Germline CDR1 is SGHNT and CDR2 is YYREEE (reference sequence). The CDR3 spells CASSLDDRAEAFF. Written as DNA, the CDR3 is TGTGCCAGCAGCTTGGATGACAGGGCTGAAGCTTTCTTT.

This clone is judged medium-sized. Other DNA sequences of this sample code for an identical CDR3. The rearrangement joins TRBV7-6 to TRBJ1-1; D remains unclear. Germline CDR1 is SGHVS and CDR2 is FNYEAQ. V was shortened by 1 base and J by 4 bases, with 7 bases between the two germline ends. The CDR3 spans 13 residues. The DNA of the CDR3 is TGTGCCAGCAGCTTAGGCTATGGCACTGAAGCTTTCTTT. Protein sequence: CASSLGYGTEAFF.

The chain combines TRBV9 with TRBJ2-7; tentative D call: TRBD1 (5 bases). The CDR3 loop spans 14 amino acids. Between the trimmed V and J ends, which lost 0 bases and 4 bases, there was a span of 11 bases. Germline CDR1 SGDLS, CDR2 YYNGEE. The chain's CDR3 is CASSVAPQGYEQYF. CDR3 coding DNA: TGTGCCAGCAGCGTAGCTCCCCAGGGATACGAGCAGTACTTC.

The rearrangement joins TRBV4-1 to TRBJ2-7, with 13 bases lining up with TRBD2. With 3 bases clipped from V and 4 bases from J, the junction kept 3 bases outside the gene matches. The CDR3 covers 15 residues. Per germline, CDR1 MGHRA and CDR2 YSYEKL. The CDR3 is CASSQGLAGRYEQYF. The CDR3 region has the DNA TGCGCCAGCAGCCAGGGACTAGCGGGACGGTACGAGCAGTACTTC.

The chain carries TRBV27 and TRBJ2-3; TRBD2 matches at 9 bases. Germline-derived CDR1 and CDR2 are MNHEY and SMNVEV (reference sequence). The CDR3 spans 16 residues. Trimming removed 3 bases from V and 4 bases from J; junction bases left unmatched: 8. CDR3 sequence: CASSFIAGVGPDTQYF. CDR3 nucleotides: TGTGCCAGCAGTTTCATAGCGGGAGTTGGGCCAGATACGCAGTATTTT.

V is TRBV7-8 and J is TRBJ2-1, with TRBD2 matching 9 bases. Per germline, CDR1 SGHVS and CDR2 FQNEAQ. Trimming removed 3 bases from V and 3 bases from J; junction bases left unmatched: 3. The CDR3 loop spans 15 amino acids. This CDR3 reads CASSLASGNYNEQFF. DNA for the CDR3: TGTGCCAGCAGCTTGGCTAGCGGGAACTACAATGAGCAGTTCTTC.

The chain links TRBV10-3 to TRBJ1-1, with D unresolved. V lost 8 bases to trimming and J lost 10 bases, with 14 bases between them. The CDR3 length is 11 residues. The germline V gene has CDR1 ENHRY and CDR2 SYGVKD. CDR3 amino acids: CAIGRTGLAFF. As DNA, the CDR3 is TGTGCCATCGGCCGGACCGGACTAGCTTTCTTT.

V usage is TRBV2 and J usage is TRBJ1-5; the D is unclear. The CDR3 is 14 residues long. Germline CDR1 SNHLY, CDR2 FYNNEI. The V end was cut by 10 bases, the J end by 4 bases, with 17 bases between. CDR3 in DNA: TGTGCCACGGCGGCGGGAGTCGGGAATCAGCCCCAGCATTTT. Protein sequence: CATAAGVGNQPQHF.

The rearrangement joins TRBV19 to TRBJ1-1, with 8 bases identical to TRBD1. Trimming at V came to 3 bases and at J to 4 bases, leaving 10 bases not matched to a gene. This CDR3 region has 16 residues. CDR1 is LNHDA and CDR2 is SQIVND in the germline V gene (reference sequence). CDR3 in amino acids: CASSMSQGARGTEAFF. CDR3 nucleotides: TGTGCCAGTAGTATGAGCCAGGGGGCACGGGGCACTGAAGCTTTCTTT.

V and J are TRBV30 and TRBJ1-2; D gene ambiguous. Germline V CDR1 and CDR2: GTSNPN, SVGIG (reference sequence). This CDR3 region has 15 residues. V lost 1 base and J 4 bases, leaving 16 bases between the germline ends. Here the CDR3 DNA reads TGTGCCTGGAGTGACCCTTCGGGGAGGGCCTATGGCTACACCTTC. Translating it yields CAWSDPSGRAYGYTF.

This clone was seen once. The chain recombines TRBV5-1 with TRBJ2-5; 15 positions agree with TRBD2. Trimming cost V 2 bases and J 5 bases; bases outside gene matches: 10. The CDR3 covers 18 residues. Germline CDR1 is SGHRS and CDR2 is YFSETQ. The CDR3 here is CASSFSLLGTSGGETQYF. The CDR3 DNA follows: TGCGCCAGCAGCTTTTCCCTGCTTGGGACTAGCGGGGGGGAGACCCAGTACTTC.

The count of this clone is one. V is TRBV29-1 and J is TRBJ2-7; 7 bases are a match to TRBD2. Germline V lookup: CDR1 SQVTM, CDR2 ANQGSEA. The CDR3 runs 15 residues. The junction had 13 bases not matched to a gene; V was cut back by 7 bases and J by 1 base. This chain's CDR3 is CSASLPSGNSYEQYF. The CDR3 region has the DNA TGCAGCGCCAGCCTGCCTAGCGGAAATTCCTACGAGCAGTACTTC.